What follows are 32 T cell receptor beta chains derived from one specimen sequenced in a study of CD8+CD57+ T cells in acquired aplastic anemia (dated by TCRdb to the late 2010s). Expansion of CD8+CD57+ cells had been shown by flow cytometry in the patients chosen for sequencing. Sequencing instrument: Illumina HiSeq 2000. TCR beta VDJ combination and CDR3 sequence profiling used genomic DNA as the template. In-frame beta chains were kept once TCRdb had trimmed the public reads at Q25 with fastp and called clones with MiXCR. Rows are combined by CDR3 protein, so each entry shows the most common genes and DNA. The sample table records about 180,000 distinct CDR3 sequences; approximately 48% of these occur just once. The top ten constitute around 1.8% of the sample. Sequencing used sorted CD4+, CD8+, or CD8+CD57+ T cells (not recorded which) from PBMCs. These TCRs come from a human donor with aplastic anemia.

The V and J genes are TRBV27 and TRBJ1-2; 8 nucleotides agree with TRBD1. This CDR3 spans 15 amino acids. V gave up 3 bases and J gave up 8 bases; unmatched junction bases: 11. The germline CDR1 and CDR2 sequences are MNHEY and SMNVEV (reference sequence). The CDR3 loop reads CASSFAGGASSGYTF. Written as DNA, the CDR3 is TGTGCCAGCAGTTTTGCAGGGGGCGCGTCGAGCGGCTACACCTTC.

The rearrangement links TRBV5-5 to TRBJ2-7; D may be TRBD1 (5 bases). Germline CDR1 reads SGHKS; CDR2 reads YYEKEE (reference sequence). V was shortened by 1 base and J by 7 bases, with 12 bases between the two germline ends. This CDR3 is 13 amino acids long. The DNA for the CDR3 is TGTGCCAGCAGCTTGAGGGGAAGCGAAGAGCAGTACTTC. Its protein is CASSLRGSEEQYF.

CDR3 in DNA: TGTGCCACCAGTGGTCGACAGGGACATCAGCCCCAGCATTTT. The encoded protein is CATSGRQGHQPQHF. The chain recombines TRBV24-1 with TRBJ1-5; TRBD1 agrees at 7 bases. This CDR3 comprises 14 residues. V lost 5 bases to trimming and J lost 5 bases; unmatched junction nucleotides: 5. The germline gives CDR1 KGHDR, CDR2 SFDVKD.

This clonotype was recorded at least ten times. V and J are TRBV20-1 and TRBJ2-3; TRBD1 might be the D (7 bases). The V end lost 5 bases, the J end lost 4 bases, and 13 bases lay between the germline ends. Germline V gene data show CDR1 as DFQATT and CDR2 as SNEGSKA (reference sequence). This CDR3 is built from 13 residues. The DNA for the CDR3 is TGCAGTGCTCTAACCAGGGGGGCAGATACGCAGTATTTT. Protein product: CSALTRGADTQYF.

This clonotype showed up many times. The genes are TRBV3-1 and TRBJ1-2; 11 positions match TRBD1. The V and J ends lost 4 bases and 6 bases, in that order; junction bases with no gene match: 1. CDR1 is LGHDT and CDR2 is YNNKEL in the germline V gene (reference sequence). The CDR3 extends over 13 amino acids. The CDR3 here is CASSRTGGHGYTF. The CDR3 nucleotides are TGTGCCAGCAGCCGGACAGGGGGCCATGGCTACACCTTC.

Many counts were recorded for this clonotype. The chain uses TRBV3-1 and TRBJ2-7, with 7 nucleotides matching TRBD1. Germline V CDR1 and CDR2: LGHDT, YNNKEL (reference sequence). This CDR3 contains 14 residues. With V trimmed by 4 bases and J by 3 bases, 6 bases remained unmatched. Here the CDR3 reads CASSPGQFFYEQYF. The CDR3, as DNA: TGTGCCAGCAGCCCGGGACAGTTTTTCTACGAGCAGTACTTC.

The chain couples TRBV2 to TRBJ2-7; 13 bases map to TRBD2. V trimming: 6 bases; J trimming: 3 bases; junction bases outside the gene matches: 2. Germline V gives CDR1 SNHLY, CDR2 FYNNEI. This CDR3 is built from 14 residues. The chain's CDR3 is CASSGTSGVYEQYF. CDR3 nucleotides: TGTGCCAGCAGCGGGACTAGCGGGGTCTACGAGCAGTACTTC. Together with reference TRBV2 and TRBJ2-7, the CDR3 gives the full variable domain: EPEVTQTPSHQVTQMGQEVILRCVPISNHLYFYWYRQILGQKVEFLVSFYNNEISEKSEIFDDQFSVERPDGSNFTLKIRSTKLEDSAMYFCASSGTSGVYEQYFGPGTRLTVT.

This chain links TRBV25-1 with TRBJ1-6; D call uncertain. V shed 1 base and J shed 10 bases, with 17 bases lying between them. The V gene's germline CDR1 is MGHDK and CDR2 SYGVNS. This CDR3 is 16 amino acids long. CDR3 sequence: CASSESPVGSGSPLHF. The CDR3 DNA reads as TGTGCCAGCAGTGAATCGCCGGTGGGCTCGGGGTCACCCCTCCACTTT.

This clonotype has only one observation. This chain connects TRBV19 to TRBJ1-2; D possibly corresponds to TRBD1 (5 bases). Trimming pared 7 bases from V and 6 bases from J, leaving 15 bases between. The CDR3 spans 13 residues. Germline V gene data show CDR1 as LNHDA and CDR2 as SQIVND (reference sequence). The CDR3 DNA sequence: TGTGCCAGTACCCCCGGGGCGGGAGATGGCTACACCTTC. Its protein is CASTPGAGDGYTF.

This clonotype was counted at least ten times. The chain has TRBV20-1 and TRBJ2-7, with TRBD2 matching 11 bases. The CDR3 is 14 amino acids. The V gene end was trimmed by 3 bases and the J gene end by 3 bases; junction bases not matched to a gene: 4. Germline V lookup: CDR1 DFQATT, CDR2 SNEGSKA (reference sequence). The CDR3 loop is CSASPSGGNYEQYF. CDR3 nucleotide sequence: TGCAGTGCTAGCCCTAGCGGGGGGAACTACGAGCAGTACTTC.

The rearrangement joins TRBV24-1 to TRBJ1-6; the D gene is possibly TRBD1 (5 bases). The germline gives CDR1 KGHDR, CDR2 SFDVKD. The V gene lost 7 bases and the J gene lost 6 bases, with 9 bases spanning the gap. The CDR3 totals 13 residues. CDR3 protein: CATSRDLNSPLHF. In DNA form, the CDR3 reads TGTGCCACCAGCAGGGACCTTAATTCACCCCTCCACTTT.

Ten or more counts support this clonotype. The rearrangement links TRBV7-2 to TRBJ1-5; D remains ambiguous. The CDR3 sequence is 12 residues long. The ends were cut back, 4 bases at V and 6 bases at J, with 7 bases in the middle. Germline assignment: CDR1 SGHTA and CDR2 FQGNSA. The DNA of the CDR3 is TGTGCCAGCAGCTCTCGAGGTCAGCCCCAGCATTTT. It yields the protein CASSSRGQPQHF.

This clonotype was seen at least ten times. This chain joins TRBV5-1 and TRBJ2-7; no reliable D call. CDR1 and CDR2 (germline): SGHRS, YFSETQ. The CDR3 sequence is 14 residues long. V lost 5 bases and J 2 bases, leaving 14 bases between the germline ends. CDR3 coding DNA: TGCGCCAGCAGGTCTGTGGCGAGTACCTACGAGCAGTACTTC. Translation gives CASRSVASTYEQYF. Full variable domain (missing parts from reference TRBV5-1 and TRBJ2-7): KAGVTQTPRYLIKTRGQQVTLSCSPISGHRSVSWYQQTPGQGLQFLFEYFSETQRNKGNFPGRFSGRQFSNSRSEMNVSTLELGDSALYLCASRSVASTYEQYFGPGTRLTVT.

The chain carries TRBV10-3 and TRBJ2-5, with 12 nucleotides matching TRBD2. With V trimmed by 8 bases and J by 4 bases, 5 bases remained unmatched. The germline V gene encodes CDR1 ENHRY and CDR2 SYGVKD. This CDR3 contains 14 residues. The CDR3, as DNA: TGTGCCATCTCCCTAGCGGGAGGGAGAGAGACCCAGTACTTC. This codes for CAISLAGGRETQYF.

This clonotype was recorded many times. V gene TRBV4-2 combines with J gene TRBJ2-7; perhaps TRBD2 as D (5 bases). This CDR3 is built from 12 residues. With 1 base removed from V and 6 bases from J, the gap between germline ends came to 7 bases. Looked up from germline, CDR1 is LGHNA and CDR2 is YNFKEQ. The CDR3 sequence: CASSQGEGEQYF. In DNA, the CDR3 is TGTGCCAGCAGCCAAGGCGAGGGCGAGCAGTACTTC.

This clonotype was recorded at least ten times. The CDR3 protein is CASSWDRTYNEQFF. The CDR3 DNA is TGCGCCAGCAGCTGGGACAGGACTTACAATGAGCAGTTCTTC. The chain recombines TRBV5-1 with TRBJ2-1; 8 bases match TRBD1. CDR1 and CDR2 from the germline V gene are SGHRS and YFSETQ. The V segment lost 3 bases and the J segment 4 bases; nucleotides outside the gene matches: 3. CDR3 length: 14 residues. Based on the CDR3 plus reference TRBV5-1 and TRBJ2-1, the full variable domain is KAGVTQTPRYLIKTRGQQVTLSCSPISGHRSVSWYQQTPGQGLQFLFEYFSETQRNKGNFPGRFSGRQFSNSRSEMNVSTLELGDSALYLCASSWDRTYNEQFFGPGTRLTVL.

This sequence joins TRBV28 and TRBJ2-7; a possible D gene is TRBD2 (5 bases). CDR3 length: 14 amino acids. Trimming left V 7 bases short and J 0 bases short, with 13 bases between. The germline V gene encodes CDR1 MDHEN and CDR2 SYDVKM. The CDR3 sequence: CASTEGGISYEQYF. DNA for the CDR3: TGTGCCAGCACCGAGGGTGGGATCTCCTACGAGCAGTACTTC.

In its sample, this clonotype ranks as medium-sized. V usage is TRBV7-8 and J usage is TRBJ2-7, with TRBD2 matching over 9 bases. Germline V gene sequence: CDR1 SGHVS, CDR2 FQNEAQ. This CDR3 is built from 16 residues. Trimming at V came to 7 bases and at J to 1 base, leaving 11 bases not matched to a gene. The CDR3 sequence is CASNERRGGWSYEQYF. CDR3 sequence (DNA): TGTGCCAGCAACGAACGGCGGGGGGGGTGGTCCTACGAGCAGTACTTC.

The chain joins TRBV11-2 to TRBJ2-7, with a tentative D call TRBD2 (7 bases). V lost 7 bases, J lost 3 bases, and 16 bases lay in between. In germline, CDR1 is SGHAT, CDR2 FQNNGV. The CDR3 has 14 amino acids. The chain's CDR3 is CASNIQGGGYEQYF. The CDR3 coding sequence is TGTGCCAGCAACATACAGGGAGGGGGCTACGAGCAGTACTTC.

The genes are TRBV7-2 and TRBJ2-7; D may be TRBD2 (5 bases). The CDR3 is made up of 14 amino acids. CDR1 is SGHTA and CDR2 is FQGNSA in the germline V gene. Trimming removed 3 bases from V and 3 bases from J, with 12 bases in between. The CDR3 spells CASSFPSLVYEQYF. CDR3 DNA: TGTGCCAGCAGCTTCCCTAGCTTAGTCTACGAGCAGTACTTC.

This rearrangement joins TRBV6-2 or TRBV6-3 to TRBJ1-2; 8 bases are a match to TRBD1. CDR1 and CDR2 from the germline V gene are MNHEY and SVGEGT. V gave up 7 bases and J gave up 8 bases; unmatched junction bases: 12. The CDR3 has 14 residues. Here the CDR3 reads CASTPQGGVRGYTF. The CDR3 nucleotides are TGTGCCAGCACCCCACAGGGGGGTGTGAGGGGCTACACCTTC.

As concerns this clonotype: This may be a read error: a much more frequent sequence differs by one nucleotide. CDR3 in DNA: TGCAGTGCTCGGTGGGGGGGACCGTACAGTGAGCAGTTCTTC. It translates to CSARWGGPYSEQFF. The genes are TRBV20-1 and TRBJ2-1; 7 positions agree with TRBD2. The CDR3 consists of 14 residues. Germline values: CDR1 DFQATT, CDR2 SNEGSKA (reference sequence).

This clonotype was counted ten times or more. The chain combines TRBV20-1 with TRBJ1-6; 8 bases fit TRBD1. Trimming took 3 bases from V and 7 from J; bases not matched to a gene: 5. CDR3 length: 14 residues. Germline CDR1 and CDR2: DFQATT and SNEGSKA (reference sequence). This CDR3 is CSASRGQENSPLHF. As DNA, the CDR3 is TGCAGTGCTAGTAGGGGACAGGAAAATTCACCCCTCCACTTT.

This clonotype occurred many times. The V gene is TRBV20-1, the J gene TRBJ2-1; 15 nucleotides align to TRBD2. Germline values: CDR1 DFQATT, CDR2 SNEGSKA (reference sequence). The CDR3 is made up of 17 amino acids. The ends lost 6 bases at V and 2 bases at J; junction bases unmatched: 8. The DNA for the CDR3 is TGCAGTGCGCGGACTAGCGGGGGGGCCGTCGCCTACAATGAGCAGTTCTTC. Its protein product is CSARTSGGAVAYNEQFF.

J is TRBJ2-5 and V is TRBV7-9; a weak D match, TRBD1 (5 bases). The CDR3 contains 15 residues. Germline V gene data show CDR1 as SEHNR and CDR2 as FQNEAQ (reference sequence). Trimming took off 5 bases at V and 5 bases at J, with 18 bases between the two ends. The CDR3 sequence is CASSHTQGVYETQYF. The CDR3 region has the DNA TGTGCCAGCAGCCATACTCAAGGGGTGTATGAGACCCAGTACTTC.

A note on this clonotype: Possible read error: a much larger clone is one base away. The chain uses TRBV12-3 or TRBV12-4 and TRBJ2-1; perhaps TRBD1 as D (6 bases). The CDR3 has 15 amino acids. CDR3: CASSPTGMRRNGQFF. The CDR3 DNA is TGTGCCAGCAGCCCGACAGGTATGCGGAGGAATGGGCAGTTCTTC.

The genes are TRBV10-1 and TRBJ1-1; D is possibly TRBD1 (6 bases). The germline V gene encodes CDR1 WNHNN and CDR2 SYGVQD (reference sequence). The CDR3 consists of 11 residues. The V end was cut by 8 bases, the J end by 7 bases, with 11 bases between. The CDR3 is CASDPTGEAFF. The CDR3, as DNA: TGCGCCAGCGACCCGACAGGTGAAGCTTTCTTT.

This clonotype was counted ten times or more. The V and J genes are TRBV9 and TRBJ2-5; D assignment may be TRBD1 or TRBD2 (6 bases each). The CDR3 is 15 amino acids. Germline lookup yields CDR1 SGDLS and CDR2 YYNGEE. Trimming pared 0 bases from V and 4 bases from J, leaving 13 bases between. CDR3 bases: TGTGCCAGCAGCGTAGGGGGGGCTAGGGGAGAGACCCAGTACTTC. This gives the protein CASSVGGARGETQYF.

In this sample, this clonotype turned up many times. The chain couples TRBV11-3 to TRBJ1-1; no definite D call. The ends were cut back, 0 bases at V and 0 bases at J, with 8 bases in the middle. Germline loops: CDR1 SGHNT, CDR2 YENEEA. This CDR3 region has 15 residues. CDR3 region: CASSLEGSMNTEAFF. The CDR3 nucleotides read TGTGCCAGCAGCTTAGAGGGCAGCATGAACACTGAAGCTTTCTTT.

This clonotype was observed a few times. CDR3 bases: TGTGCCAGCAGCAGTCCCGGGACAGGGGCCGGTACCGGGGAGCTGTTTTTT. It specifies CASSSPGTGAGTGELFF. The chain recombines TRBV11-1 with TRBJ2-2; the match to TRBD1 covers 10 bases. Germline V gene lookup returns CDR1 SGHAT and CDR2 FQDESV (reference sequence). This CDR3 comprises 17 residues. With V trimmed by 5 bases and J by 5 bases, 11 bases remained unmatched.

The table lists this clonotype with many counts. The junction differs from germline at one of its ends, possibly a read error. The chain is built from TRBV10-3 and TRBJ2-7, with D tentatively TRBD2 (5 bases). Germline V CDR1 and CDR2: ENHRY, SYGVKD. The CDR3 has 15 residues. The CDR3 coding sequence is TGTGCCAGCAGTGAGCGGACGGCCCCCTCCTACGAGCAGTACTTC. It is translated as CASSERTAPSYEQYF.

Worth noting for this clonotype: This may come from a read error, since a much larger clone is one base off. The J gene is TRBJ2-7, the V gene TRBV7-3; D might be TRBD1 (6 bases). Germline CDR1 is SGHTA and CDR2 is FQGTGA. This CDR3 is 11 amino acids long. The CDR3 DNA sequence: TGTGCCAGCAGACTTGGGGGCGAGCAGCACTTC. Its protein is CASRLGGEQHF. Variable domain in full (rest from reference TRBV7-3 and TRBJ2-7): GAGVSQTPSNKVTEKGKYVELRCDPISGHTALYWYRQSLGQGPEFLIYFQGTGAADDSGLPNDRFFAVRPEGSVSTLKIQRTERGDSAVYLCASRLGGEQHFGPGTRLTVT.